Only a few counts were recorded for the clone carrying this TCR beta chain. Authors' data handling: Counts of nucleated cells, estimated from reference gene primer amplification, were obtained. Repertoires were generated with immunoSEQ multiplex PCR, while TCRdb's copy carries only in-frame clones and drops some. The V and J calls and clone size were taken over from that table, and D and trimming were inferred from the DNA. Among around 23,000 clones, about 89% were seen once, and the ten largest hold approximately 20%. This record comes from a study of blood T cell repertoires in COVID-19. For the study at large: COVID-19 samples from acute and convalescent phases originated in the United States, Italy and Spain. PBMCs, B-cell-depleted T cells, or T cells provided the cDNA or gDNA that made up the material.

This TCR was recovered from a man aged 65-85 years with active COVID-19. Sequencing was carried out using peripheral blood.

CDR3 DNA: TGCGCCAGCGGCTCCGGGACAGGGATCCAAGAGACCCAGTACTTC. Amino acid sequence: CASGSGTGIQETQYF. The V call is TRBV5-1, the J call TRBJ2-5; TRBD1 matches at 9 bases. The germline CDR1 and CDR2 sequences are SGHRS and YFSETQ. With 7 bases clipped from V and 1 base from J, the junction kept 8 bases outside the gene matches. This CDR3 comprises 15 residues.